Listed below are T cell receptor beta chains from one sample, sequenced in a study of shared clonotypes between healthy human individuals. TCRdb's copy holds only in-frame clones and misses some; the assay was immunoSEQ multiplex PCR. Of approximately 810,000 clones listed, nearly 95% are singletons. Sequencing was done on a sample of naive CD8+ T cells sorted from blood. The receptors were sampled from a young man in good health. CDR3s include the opening cysteine and the closing phenylalanine or tryptophan. Each record gives: D gene, V gene, clone size, J gene, CDR3 protein, CDR3 DNA. D genes are given only for firm matches. Clone size, where shown, is once, few, many, or a class for clones that have expanded.

d_gene: -
v_gene: TRBV7-2
abundance: once
j_gene: TRBJ1-1
CDR3aa: CASSFPGAEAFF
CDR3nt: TGTGCCAGCAGCTTCCCGGGTGCTGAAGCTTTCTTT

d_gene: -
v_gene: TRBV28
abundance: -
j_gene: TRBJ2-7
CDR3aa: CASSLLERHEQYF
CDR3nt: TGTGCCAGCAGTTTATTGGAGAGACACGAGCAGTACTTC

d_gene: -
v_gene: TRBV2
abundance: -
j_gene: TRBJ2-7
CDR3aa: CASREVYEQYF
CDR3nt: TGTGCCAGCAGGGAGGTTTACGAGCAGTACTTC

d_gene: -
v_gene: TRBV6-5
abundance: once
j_gene: TRBJ2-7
CDR3aa: CASSLGSSYEQYF
CDR3nt: TGTGCCAGCAGTCTCGGTTCTTCCTACGAGCAGTACTTC

d_gene: -
v_gene: TRBV28
abundance: -
j_gene: TRBJ2-5
CDR3aa: CASSLFENTGKETQYF
CDR3nt: TGTGCCAGCAGTTTATTCGAGAACACTGGGAAAGAGACCCAGTACTTC

d_gene: -
v_gene: TRBV27
abundance: -
j_gene: TRBJ1-4
CDR3aa: CASSTFIGVVGNEKLFF
CDR3nt: TGTGCCAGCAGTACGTTCATTGGTGTTGTGGGCAATGAAAAACTGTTTTTT

d_gene: TRBD1
v_gene: TRBV7-9
abundance: -
j_gene: TRBJ2-1
CDR3aa: CASSLSGQGRNEQFF
CDR3nt: TGTGCCAGCAGCTTGTCAGGACAGGGTAGGAATGAGCAGTTCTTC

d_gene: -
v_gene: TRBV11-2
abundance: -
j_gene: TRBJ2-7
CDR3aa: CASSFHVGYEQYF
CDR3nt: TGTGCCAGCAGCTTCCACGTTGGGTACGAGCAGTACTTC

d_gene: TRBD1
v_gene: TRBV7-2
abundance: -
j_gene: TRBJ2-7
CDR3aa: CASSPIWDSYYEQYF
CDR3nt: TGTGCCAGCAGTCCCATTTGGGACAGCTACTACGAGCAGTACTTC

d_gene: -
v_gene: TRBV7-6
abundance: -
j_gene: TRBJ1-5
CDR3aa: CASSLVAGSRQPQHF
CDR3nt: TGTGCCAGCAGCTTAGTAGCGGGGTCTCGGCAGCCCCAGCATTTT

d_gene: TRBD1
v_gene: TRBV11-2
abundance: -
j_gene: TRBJ2-2
CDR3aa: CASSLFRTGGLTGELFF
CDR3nt: TGTGCCAGCAGCTTATTTCGGACAGGGGGACTCACCGGGGAGCTGTTTTTT

d_gene: -
v_gene: TRBV5-1
abundance: -
j_gene: TRBJ2-5
CDR3aa: CASSRRGPQETQYF
CDR3nt: TGCGCCAGCAGCCGGAGGGGGCCCCAAGAGACCCAGTACTTC

d_gene: -
v_gene: TRBV11-2
abundance: -
j_gene: TRBJ2-7
CDR3aa: CASSHQGYEQYF
CDR3nt: TGTGCCAGCAGCCACCAGGGTTACGAGCAGTACTTC

d_gene: -
v_gene: TRBV27
abundance: once
j_gene: TRBJ2-7
CDR3aa: CASSPQDRPYEQYF
CDR3nt: TGTGCCAGCAGTCCACAGGATCGTCCCTACGAGCAGTACTTC

d_gene: -
v_gene: TRBV7-2
abundance: once
j_gene: TRBJ2-5
CDR3aa: CASSLATRGQETQYF
CDR3nt: TGTGCCAGCAGCTTAGCGACGAGGGGTCAAGAGACCCAGTACTTC

d_gene: -
v_gene: TRBV6-1
abundance: -
j_gene: TRBJ2-2
CDR3aa: CASSNENSWAGELFF
CDR3nt: TGTGCCAGCAGCAATGAGAACAGTTGGGCCGGGGAGCTGTTTTTT

d_gene: -
v_gene: TRBV25-1
abundance: -
j_gene: TRBJ1-6
CDR3aa: CASSARTGFLTNSPLHF
CDR3nt: TGTGCCAGCAGTGCCCGAACAGGGTTCTTGACAAATTCACCCCTCCACTTT

d_gene: -
v_gene: TRBV19
abundance: -
j_gene: TRBJ2-7
CDR3aa: CASTGSSYEQYF
CDR3nt: TGTGCCAGTACCGGGAGCTCCTACGAGCAGTACTTC

d_gene: -
v_gene: TRBV4-3
abundance: -
j_gene: TRBJ2-7
CDR3aa: CASSQDGTPTYEQYF
CDR3nt: TGCGCCAGCAGCCAAGACGGGACACCAACCTACGAGCAGTACTTC

d_gene: -
v_gene: TRBV27
abundance: -
j_gene: TRBJ1-4
CDR3aa: CASSRRDITNEKLFF
CDR3nt: TGTGCCAGCAGCAGACGGGACATCACTAATGAAAAACTGTTTTTT

d_gene: TRBD1
v_gene: TRBV30
abundance: -
j_gene: TRBJ2-7
CDR3aa: CAWSVGQGSYEQYF
CDR3nt: TGTGCCTGGAGTGTTGGACAGGGATCCTACGAGCAGTACTTC

d_gene: -
v_gene: TRBV7-2
abundance: -
j_gene: TRBJ2-5
CDR3aa: CASSLVGTQETQYF
CDR3nt: TGTGCCAGCAGCTTAGTGGGCACACAAGAGACCCAGTACTTC

d_gene: -
v_gene: TRBV10-3
abundance: -
j_gene: TRBJ1-2
CDR3aa: CATGGRLLSYGYTF
CDR3nt: TGTGCCACGGGTGGACGGCTACTGTCATATGGCTACACCTTC

d_gene: -
v_gene: TRBV6-5
abundance: -
j_gene: TRBJ2-1
CDR3aa: CASRGALRDNEQFF
CDR3nt: TGTGCCAGCAGGGGGGCCCTTCGGGACAATGAGCAGTTCTTC

d_gene: -
v_gene: TRBV5-6
abundance: -
j_gene: TRBJ2-2
CDR3aa: CASSPGGFAGELFF
CDR3nt: TGTGCCAGCAGCCCAGGGGGGTTCGCCGGGGAGCTGTTTTTT

d_gene: -
v_gene: TRBV5-1
abundance: -
j_gene: TRBJ2-5
CDR3aa: CASSPTQGNGETQYF
CDR3nt: TGCGCCAGCAGCCCGACCCAGGGGAACGGAGAGACCCAGTACTTC

d_gene: -
v_gene: TRBV6-5
abundance: -
j_gene: TRBJ1-2
CDR3aa: CASSYYLGAGHQTF
CDR3nt: TGTGCCAGCAGTTACTATCTAGGAGCAGGCCACCAAACCTTC

d_gene: TRBD2
v_gene: TRBV28
abundance: -
j_gene: TRBJ2-7
CDR3aa: CASSEPGLAGGPYEQYF
CDR3nt: TGTGCCAGCAGTGAGCCGGGACTAGCGGGAGGTCCCTACGAGCAGTACTTC

d_gene: TRBD1
v_gene: TRBV7-9
abundance: -
j_gene: TRBJ2-1
CDR3aa: CASSKTGAAGEQFF
CDR3nt: TGTGCCAGCAGCAAAACAGGGGCCGCCGGTGAGCAGTTCTTC